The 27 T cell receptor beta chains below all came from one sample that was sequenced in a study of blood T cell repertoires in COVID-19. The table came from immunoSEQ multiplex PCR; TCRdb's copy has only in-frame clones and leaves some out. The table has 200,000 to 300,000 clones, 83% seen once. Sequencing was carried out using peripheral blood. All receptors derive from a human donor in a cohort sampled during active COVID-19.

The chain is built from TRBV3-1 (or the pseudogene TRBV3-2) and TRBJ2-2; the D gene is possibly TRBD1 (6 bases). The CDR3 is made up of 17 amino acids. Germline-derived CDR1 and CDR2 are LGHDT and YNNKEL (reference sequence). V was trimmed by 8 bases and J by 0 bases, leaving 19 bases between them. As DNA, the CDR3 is TGTGCCAGCCCTTTGAGGGACCGACAGGCGAACACCGGGGAGCTGTTTTTT. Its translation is CASPLRDRQANTGELFF.

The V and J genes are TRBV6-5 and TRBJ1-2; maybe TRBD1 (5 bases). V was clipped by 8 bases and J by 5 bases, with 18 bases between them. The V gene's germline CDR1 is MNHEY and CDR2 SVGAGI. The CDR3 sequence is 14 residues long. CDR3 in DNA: TGTGCCAGCGGGGGGTGGGGCAGCTTTTATGGCTACACCTTC. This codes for CASGGWGSFYGYTF.

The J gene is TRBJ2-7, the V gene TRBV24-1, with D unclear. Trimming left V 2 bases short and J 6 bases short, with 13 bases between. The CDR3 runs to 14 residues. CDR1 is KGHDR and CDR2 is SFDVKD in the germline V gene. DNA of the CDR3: TGTGCCACCAGTGATTCAACAATCTCGGGCGAGCAGTACTTC. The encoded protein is CATSDSTISGEQYF.

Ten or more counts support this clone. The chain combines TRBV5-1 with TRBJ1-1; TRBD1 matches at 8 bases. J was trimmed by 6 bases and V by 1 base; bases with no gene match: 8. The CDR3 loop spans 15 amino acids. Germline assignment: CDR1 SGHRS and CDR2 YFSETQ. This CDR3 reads CASSLTQGARAEAFF. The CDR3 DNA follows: TGCGCCAGCAGCTTGACCCAGGGGGCGAGGGCTGAAGCTTTCTTT.

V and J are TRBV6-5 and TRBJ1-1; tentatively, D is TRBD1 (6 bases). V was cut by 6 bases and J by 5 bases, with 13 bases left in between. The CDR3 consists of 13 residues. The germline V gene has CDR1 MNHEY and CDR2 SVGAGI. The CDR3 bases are TGTGCCAGCAGATGGACAGACGGAACTGAAGCTTTCTTT. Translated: CASRWTDGTEAFF.

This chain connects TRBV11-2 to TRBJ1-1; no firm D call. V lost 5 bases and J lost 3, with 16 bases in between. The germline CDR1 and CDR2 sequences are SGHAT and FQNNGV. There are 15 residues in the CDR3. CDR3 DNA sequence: TGTGCCAGCAGCCCCGTCCGGGGAAAAGACACTGAAGCTTTCTTT. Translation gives CASSPVRGKDTEAFF.

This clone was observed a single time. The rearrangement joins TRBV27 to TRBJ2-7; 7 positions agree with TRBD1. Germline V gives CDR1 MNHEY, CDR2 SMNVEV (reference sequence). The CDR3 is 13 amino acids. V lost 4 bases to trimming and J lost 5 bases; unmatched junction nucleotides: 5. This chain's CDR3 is CASSYNRGDEQYF. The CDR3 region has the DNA TGTGCCAGCAGTTATAACAGGGGCGACGAGCAGTACTTC.

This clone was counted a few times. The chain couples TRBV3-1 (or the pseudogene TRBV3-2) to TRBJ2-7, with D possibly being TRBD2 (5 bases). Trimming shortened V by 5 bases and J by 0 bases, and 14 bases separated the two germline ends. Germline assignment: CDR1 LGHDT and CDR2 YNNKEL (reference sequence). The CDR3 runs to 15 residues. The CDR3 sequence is CASSTWTSSSYEQYF. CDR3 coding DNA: TGTGCCAGCAGCACTTGGACTTCGAGCTCCTACGAGCAGTACTTC.

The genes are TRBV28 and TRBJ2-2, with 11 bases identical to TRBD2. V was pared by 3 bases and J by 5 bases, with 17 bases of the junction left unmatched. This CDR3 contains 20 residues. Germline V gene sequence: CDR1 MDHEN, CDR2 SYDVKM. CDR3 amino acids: CASSFPGTSGRTPSTGELFF. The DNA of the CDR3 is TGTGCCAGCAGTTTTCCCGGGACTAGCGGTCGAACACCGTCGACCGGGGAGCTGTTTTTT.

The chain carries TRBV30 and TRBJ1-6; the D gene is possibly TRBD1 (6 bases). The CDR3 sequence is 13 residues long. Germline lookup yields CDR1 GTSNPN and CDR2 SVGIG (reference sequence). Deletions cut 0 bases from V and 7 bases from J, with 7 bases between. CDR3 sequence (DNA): TGTGCCTGGAGTGTACAGGGAAATTCACCCCTCCACTTT. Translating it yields CAWSVQGNSPLHF.

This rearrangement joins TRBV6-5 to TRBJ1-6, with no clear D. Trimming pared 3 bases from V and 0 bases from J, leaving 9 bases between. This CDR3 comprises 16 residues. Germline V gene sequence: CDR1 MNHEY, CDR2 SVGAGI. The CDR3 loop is CASSYTGSSYNSPLHF. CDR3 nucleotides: TGTGCCAGCAGTTATACCGGGAGCTCCTATAATTCACCCCTCCACTTT.

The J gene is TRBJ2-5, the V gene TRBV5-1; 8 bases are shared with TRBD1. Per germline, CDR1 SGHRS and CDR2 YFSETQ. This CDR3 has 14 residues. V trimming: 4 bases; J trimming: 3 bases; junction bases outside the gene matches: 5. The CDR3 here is CASSGTGSKETQYF. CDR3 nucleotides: TGCGCCAGCAGCGGGACAGGCTCCAAAGAGACCCAGTACTTC.

CDR3 in DNA: TGTGCCAGCAGCACCCCAGGGGTAAACACTGAAGCTTTCTTT. Translated: CASSTPGVNTEAFF. The rearrangement joins TRBV5-5 to TRBJ1-1, with D possibly being TRBD1 (6 bases). Looked up from germline, CDR1 is SGHKS and CDR2 is YYEKEE (reference sequence). The V end was cut by 4 bases, the J end by 2 bases, with 12 bases between. This CDR3 is built from 14 residues.

The CDR3 is CASAKPGTSGSFVDTQYF. CDR3 DNA sequence: TGCGCCAGCGCAAAACCCGGGACTAGCGGGAGTTTTGTAGATACGCAGTATTTT. The V gene is TRBV5-1, the J gene TRBJ2-3; 14 bases align to TRBD2. Unmatched junction bases numbered 15, after V lost 7 bases and J lost 5 bases. The germline CDR1 and CDR2 sequences are SGHRS and YFSETQ. The CDR3 has 18 amino acids.

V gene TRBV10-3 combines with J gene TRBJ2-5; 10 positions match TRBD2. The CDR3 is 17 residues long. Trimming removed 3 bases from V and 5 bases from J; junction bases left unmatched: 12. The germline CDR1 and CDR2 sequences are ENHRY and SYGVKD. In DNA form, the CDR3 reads TGTGCCATCAGTGACCCCCTAAGCGGGAGGGAAGGGGAGACCCAGTACTTC. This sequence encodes CAISDPLSGREGETQYF.

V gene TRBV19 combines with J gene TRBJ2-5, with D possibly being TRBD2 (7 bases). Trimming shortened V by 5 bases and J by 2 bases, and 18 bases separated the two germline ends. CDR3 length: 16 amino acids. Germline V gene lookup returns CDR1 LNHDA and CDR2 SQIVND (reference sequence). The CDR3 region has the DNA TGTGCCAGTAGTTCCCGGGGGGCGGGGGCTCAAGAGACCCAGTACTTC. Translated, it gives CASSSRGAGAQETQYF.

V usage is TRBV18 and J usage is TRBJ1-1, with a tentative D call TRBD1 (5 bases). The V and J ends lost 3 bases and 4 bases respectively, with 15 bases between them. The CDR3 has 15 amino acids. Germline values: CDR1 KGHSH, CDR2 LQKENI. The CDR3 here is CASSPPSGVATEAFF. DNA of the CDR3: TGTGCCAGCTCACCCCCCTCGGGGGTTGCCACTGAAGCTTTCTTT.

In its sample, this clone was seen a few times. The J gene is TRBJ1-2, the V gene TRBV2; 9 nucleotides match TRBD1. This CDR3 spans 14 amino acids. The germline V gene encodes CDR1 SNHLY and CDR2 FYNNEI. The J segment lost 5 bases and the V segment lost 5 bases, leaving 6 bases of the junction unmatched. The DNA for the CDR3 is TGTGCCAGCAGTTTTACAGGGGGCCGGTATGGCTACACCTTC. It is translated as CASSFTGGRYGYTF. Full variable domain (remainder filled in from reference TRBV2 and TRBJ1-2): EPEVTQTPSHQVTQMGQEVILRCVPISNHLYFYWYRQILGQKVEFLVSFYNNEISEKSEIFDDQFSVERPDGSNFTLKIRSTKLEDSAMYFCASSFTGGRYGYTFGSGTRLTVV.

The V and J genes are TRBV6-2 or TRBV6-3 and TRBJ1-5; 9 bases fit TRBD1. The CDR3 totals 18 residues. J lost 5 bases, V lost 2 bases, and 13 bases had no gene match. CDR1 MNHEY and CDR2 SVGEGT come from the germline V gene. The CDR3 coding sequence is TGTGCCAGCAGTTACCATACCGGGACAGGGCTTGGGCATCAGCCCCAGCATTTT. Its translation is CASSYHTGTGLGHQPQHF.

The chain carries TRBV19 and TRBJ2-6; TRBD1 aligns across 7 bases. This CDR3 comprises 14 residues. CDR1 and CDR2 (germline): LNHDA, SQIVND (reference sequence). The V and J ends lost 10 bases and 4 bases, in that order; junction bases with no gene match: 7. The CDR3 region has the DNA TGTGCCACTCAAAGGGGGCAGGGGGCCAACGTCCTGACTTTC. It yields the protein CATQRGQGANVLTF.

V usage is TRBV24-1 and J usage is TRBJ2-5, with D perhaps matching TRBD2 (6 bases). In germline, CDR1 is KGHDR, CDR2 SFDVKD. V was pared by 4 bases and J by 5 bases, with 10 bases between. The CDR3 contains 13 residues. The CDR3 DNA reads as TGTGCCACCAGTGACGGGACTGCGGAGACCCAGTACTTC. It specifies CATSDGTAETQYF.

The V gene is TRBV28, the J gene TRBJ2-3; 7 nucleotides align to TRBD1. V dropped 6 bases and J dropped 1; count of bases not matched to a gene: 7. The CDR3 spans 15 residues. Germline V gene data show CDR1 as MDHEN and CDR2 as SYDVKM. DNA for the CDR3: TGTGCCAGCAGCCCCGGGACAGCTCGCACAGATACGCAGTATTTT. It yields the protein CASSPGTARTDTQYF.

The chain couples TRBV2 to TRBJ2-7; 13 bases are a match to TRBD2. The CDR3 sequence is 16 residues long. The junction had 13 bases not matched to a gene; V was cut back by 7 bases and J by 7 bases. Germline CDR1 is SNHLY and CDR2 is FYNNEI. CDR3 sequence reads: CASIRLAGGYSGEQYF. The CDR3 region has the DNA TGTGCCAGCATTAGACTAGCGGGAGGTTATTCGGGAGAGCAGTACTTC.

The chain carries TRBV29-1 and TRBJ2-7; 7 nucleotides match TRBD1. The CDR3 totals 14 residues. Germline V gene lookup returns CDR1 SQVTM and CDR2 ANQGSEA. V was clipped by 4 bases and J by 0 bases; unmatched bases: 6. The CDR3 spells CSVAGQVSSYEQYF. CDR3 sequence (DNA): TGCAGCGTTGCTGGACAGGTCAGCTCCTACGAGCAGTACTTC.

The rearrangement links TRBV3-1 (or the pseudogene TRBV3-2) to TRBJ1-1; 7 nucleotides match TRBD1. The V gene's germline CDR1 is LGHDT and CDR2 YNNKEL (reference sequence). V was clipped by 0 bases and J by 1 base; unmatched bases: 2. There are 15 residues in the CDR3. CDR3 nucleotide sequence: TGTGCCAGCAGCCAAGATGAGGGGGCGAACACTGAAGCTTTCTTT. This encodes CASSQDEGANTEAFF.

The CDR3: CASSRQGPSGANVLTF. CDR3 bases: TGTGCCAGCAGTAGACAGGGACCGTCTGGGGCCAACGTCCTGACTTTC. The chain recombines TRBV6-6 with TRBJ2-6, with 7 bases fitting TRBD1. The J segment lost 1 base and the V segment lost 5 bases, leaving 5 bases of the junction unmatched. CDR3 length: 16 residues. The V gene's germline CDR1 is MNHNY and CDR2 SVGAGI (reference sequence).

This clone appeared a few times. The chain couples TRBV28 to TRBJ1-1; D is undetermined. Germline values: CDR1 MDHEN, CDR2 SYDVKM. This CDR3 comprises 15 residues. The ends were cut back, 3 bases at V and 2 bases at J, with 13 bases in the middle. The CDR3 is CASSLVGRINTEAFF. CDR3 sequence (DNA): TGTGCCAGCAGTTTGGTGGGCCGGATTAACACTGAAGCTTTCTTT.